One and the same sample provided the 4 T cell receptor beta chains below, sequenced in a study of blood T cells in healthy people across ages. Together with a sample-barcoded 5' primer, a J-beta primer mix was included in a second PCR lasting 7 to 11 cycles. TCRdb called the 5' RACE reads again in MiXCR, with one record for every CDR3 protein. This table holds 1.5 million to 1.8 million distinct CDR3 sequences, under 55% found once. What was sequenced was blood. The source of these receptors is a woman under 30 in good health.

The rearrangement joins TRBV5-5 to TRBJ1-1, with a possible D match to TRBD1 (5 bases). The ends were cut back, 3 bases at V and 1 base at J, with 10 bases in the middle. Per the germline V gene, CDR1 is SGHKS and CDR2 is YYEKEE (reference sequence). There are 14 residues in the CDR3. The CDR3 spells CASSSWGGNTEAFF. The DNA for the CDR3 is TGTGCCAGCAGCTCTTGGGGGGGGAACACTGAAGCTTTCTTT. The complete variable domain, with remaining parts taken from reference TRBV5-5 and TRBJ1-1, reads DAGVTQSPTHLIKTRGQQVTLRCSPISGHKSVSWYQQVLGQGPQFIFQYYEKEERGRGNFPDRFSARQFPNYSSELNVNALLLGDSALYLCASSSWGGNTEAFFGQGTRLTVV.

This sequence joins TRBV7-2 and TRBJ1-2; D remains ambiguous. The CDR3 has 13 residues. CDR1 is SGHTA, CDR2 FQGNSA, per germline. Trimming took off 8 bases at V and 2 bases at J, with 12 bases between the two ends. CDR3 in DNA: TGTGCCAGCGCCCGGCCACGAAACTATGGCTACACCTTC. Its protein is CASARPRNYGYTF.

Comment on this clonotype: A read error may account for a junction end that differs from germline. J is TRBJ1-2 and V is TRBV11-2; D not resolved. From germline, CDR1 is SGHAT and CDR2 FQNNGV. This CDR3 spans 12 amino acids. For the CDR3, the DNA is TGTGCCAGCAGCCCGGGAGATTATGGCTACGCCTTC. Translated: CASSPGDYGYAF.

CDR3 bases: TGTGCCAGCAGCTTAGACTCCGGGACAGGGGTGAATGAGCAGTTCTTC. This codes for CASSLDSGTGVNEQFF. The chain couples TRBV7-3 to TRBJ2-1, with 10 bases aligning to TRBD1. V gave up 2 bases and J gave up 7 bases; unmatched junction bases: 8. The CDR3 is 16 residues long. Germline CDR1 is SGHTA and CDR2 is FQGTGA. The full variable domain, rest sourced from reference TRBV7-3 and TRBJ2-1, is GAGVSQTPSNKVTEKGKYVELRCDPISGHTALYWYRQSLGQGPEFLIYFQGTGAADDSGLPNDRFFAVRPEGSVSTLKIQRTERGDSAVYLCASSLDSGTGVNEQFFGPGTRLTVL.